This T cell receptor (beta chain) was recorded in a study of T-cell memory formation after mild COVID-19 (dated by TCRdb to about 2021). Turning to the overall study: TCR sequence clusters from the two donors were found to be largely donor specific. In a couple of donors, T-cell clones that expanded and contracted after mild COVID-19 were tracked by sequencing TCRalpha and TCRbeta repertoires over time. Two young, previously healthy adult volunteers made up the cohort, one male and one female.

Measured from the cysteine to the phenylalanine, the CDR3 is 13 residues long. The DNA shown is the 39-base CDR3, in frame from base 1. Looking up the germline V gene yields CDR1 SGHAT and CDR2 FQNNGV. V trim: 7 bases; J trim: 4 bases; unmatched bases: 3. General conclusions and limits of the study: Some responding clones were detected in pre-infection memory, suggesting pre-existing cross-reactive memory T cells joined the SARS-CoV-2 response. Only a couple of mild cases were covered in the study, and larger cohorts including severe cases with pre-infection samples were considered necessary. Contracting CD4+ clones turned up mainly in the CM and EM memory subsets, whereas EMRA was where CD8+ clones were enriched. Clones that contracted from day 15 to 85 showed balanced CD4/CD8 phenotypes, whereas a second wave of clones that expanded from day 15 to 37 leaned towards CD4+. Whether the second-wave clones peaking on day 37 were SARS-CoV-2 specific was not confirmed.

This clonotype was seen a few times. No antigen is known for it. No base-level quality is on record; no much larger clone is a single base apart. TCRdb shows the sequencer as Illumina NovaSeq 6000. cDNA libraries for TCRalpha and TCRbeta were prepared by 5'RACE using constant-segment primers, with sample barcodes and unique molecular identifiers added. Trizol reagent was used to extract RNA from every sample. Libraries were amplified in two PCR steps, with a second sample barcode and Illumina TruSeq adapters added in the second step. Sequencing of the libraries was done on an Illumina NovaSeq, producing 2 x 150 bp paired-end reads. The original methods were these. The reads were demultiplexed and collapsed into UMI-guided consensus sequences using migec v1.2.7. With mixcr v2.1.11, UMI consensuses were aligned to TRA and TRB V and J templates and assembled into clonotypes. A clonotype was counted as expanded or contracted only if both edgeR and NoisET called the change significant, with noise models trained on biological replicates. edgeR calls used a false discovery rate-adjusted p below 0.01 and a log2 fold-change threshold of 1. PCA with hierarchical clustering of max-normalized trajectories of the 1000 most abundant clonotypes was used as exploratory dynamics analysis. Each responding clone was given a CD4 or CD8 phenotype based on the CD4+ and CD8+ repertoires, which had been sequenced separately. TCRdb applied fastp at Q25 and MiXCR to the public reads, then kept only in-frame beta chains. Each entry merges the rows of one CDR3 protein and shows their most common DNA and genes. The V and J calls reflect TCRdb's pipeline rather than the authors' work. The sample table holds more than 250,000 distinct CDR3 sequences, of which 15% to 20% were seen once. In total, the top ten clones hold roughly 25% of the sample.

Ficoll-Paque density gradient centrifugation was used to isolate PBMCs. The chain is made from TRBV11-2 and TRBJ2-3; 9 bases in between match TRBD1. The sequence derives from a man between 18 and 29 years old who had mild COVID-19 (a few samples of this study predate the infection). The sample titles of this study are shuffled in the database, so cell type and time point are left out; the donor was told from shared clones. Sequencing used PBMCs or a T cell subset sorted from them (not recorded which). In nucleotide form, the sequence is TGTGCCAGCACCGGGACAGGGTCAGATACGCAGTATTTT. This encodes CASTGTGSDTQYF. When the CDR3 is completed using the reference TRBV11-2 and TRBJ2-3 genes on either side, the full variable domain is EAGVAQSPRYKIIEKRQSVAFWCNPISGHATLYWYQQILGQGPKLLIQFQNNGVVDDSQLPKDRFSAERLKGVDSTLKIQPAKLEDSAVYLCASTGTGSDTQYFGPGTRLTVL.